Reported below is one T cell receptor beta chain. Its antigen is as yet unknown. This entry is derived from a study of cytomegalovirus exposure and HLA in healthy donors. Regarding the study as a whole: For most TCR beta V segments, an earlier analysis put the productive rate at about 87% or about 30% of the time. Later analysis demonstrated an association between a missense DCLRE1C variant and TCR beta V- and J-gene trimming.

The germline gives CDR1 SQVTM, CDR2 ANQGSEA. With V trimmed by 5 bases and J by 3 bases, 8 bases remained unmatched. The CDR3 spans 14 residues. Healthy bone marrow donors formed the donor group. This PCR relied on a set of 60 Vbeta primers and 13 Jbeta primers. Produced via immunoSEQ multiplex PCR; TCRdb's table is partial and in-frame only. The listing records some 120,000 clones. The rearrangement links TRBV29-1 to TRBJ1-2; 8 bases align to TRBD1. The TCR originated in a young man in good health and CMV-seronegative. The sequencing input was PBMCs. This CDR3 is CSVTASDRDYGYTF. The DNA for the CDR3 is TGCAGCGTTACTGCCTCGGACAGGGACTATGGCTACACCTTC.